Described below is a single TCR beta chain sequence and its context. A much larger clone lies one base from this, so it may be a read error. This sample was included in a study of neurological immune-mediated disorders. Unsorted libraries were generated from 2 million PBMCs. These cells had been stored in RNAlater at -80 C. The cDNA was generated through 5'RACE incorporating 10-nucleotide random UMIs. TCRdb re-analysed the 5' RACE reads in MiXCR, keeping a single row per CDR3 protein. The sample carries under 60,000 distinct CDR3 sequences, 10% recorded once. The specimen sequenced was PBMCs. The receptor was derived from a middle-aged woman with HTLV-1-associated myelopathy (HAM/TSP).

CDR3 sequence (DNA): TGTGCCAGTAGTACCACGGAGAACGAGGACGATACGCAGTATTTT. Amino acids: CASSTTENEDDTQYF. This sequence joins TRBV19 and TRBJ2-3; D gene ambiguous. The length of the CDR3 is 15 residues. Trimming stripped 4 bases from V and 6 bases from J, with 17 bases between. Germline-derived CDR1 and CDR2 are LNHDA and SQIVND (reference sequence).